Following are 21 T cell receptor beta chains from one sample sequenced in a study of T cell responses to AZD1222 COVID-19 vaccine. TCRdb's table, derived via immunoSEQ multiplex PCR, lists solely in-frame clones and lacks some. This table has more than 70,000 clones, over 85% appearing once. The sequenced sample was peripheral blood, obtained on day 0 of AZD1222 vaccination. These receptors originate from an adult in good health.

The genes are TRBV18 and TRBJ2-7; D is unresolved. This CDR3 spans 14 amino acids. Trimming cost V 5 bases and J 8 bases, with 19 bases left between them. Germline V lookup: CDR1 KGHSH, CDR2 LQKENI. The DNA for the CDR3 is TGTGCCAGCTCAGACGGAGAAGGCTGGTTGCAGCAGTACTTC. Its protein is CASSDGEGWLQQYF.

This sequence joins TRBV19 and TRBJ2-7; D is perhaps TRBD1 (6 bases). The ends were cut back, 6 bases at V and 6 bases at J, with 15 bases in the middle. Germline CDR1 reads LNHDA; CDR2 reads SQIVND (reference sequence). The CDR3 consists of 13 residues. DNA of the CDR3: TGTGCCAGTAGGGGGGCCATCATGGGCGAGCAGTACTTC. It codes for CASRGAIMGEQYF.

The chain links TRBV2 to TRBJ1-5; D might be TRBD1 (5 bases). In germline, CDR1 is SNHLY, CDR2 FYNNEI. The length of the CDR3 is 13 residues. Trimming took off 8 bases at V and 5 bases at J, with 13 bases between the two ends. CDR3 nucleotides: TGTGCCAGCTTCTATGGGGGTGATCAGCCCCAGCATTTT. Translating it yields CASFYGGDQPQHF.

The chain is built from TRBV6-6 and TRBJ1-5; no firm D call. With 10 bases removed from V and 2 bases from J, the gap between germline ends came to 12 bases. CDR1 and CDR2 (germline): MNHNY, SVGAGI (reference sequence). CDR3 length: 13 amino acids. The CDR3 protein is CATEGVRNQPQHF. CDR3 nucleotide sequence: TGTGCCACCGAAGGCGTGCGCAATCAGCCCCAGCATTTT.

The chain employs TRBV11-3 and TRBJ2-1; TRBD2 matches at 13 bases. The J segment lost 5 bases and the V segment lost 5 bases, leaving 6 bases of the junction unmatched. Looked up from germline, CDR1 is SGHNT and CDR2 is YENEEA. The CDR3 runs to 16 residues. The CDR3 loop reads CASSPGLAGVNNEQFF. In DNA form, the CDR3 reads TGTGCCAGCAGCCCCGGACTAGCGGGAGTTAACAATGAGCAGTTCTTC.

V is TRBV6-5 and J is TRBJ2-2, with D hard to call. CDR1 is MNHEY and CDR2 is SVGAGI in the germline V gene. Trimming left V 5 bases short and J 6 bases short, with 13 bases between. The length of the CDR3 is 14 residues. Here the CDR3 DNA reads TGTGCCAGCAGTAGAAGCCCCGTCGCCGGGGAGCTGTTTTTT. It codes for CASSRSPVAGELFF.

The rearrangement links TRBV5-1 to TRBJ2-5; 8 bases agree with TRBD2. This CDR3 has 14 residues. Germline V gene sequence: CDR1 SGHRS, CDR2 YFSETQ. V shed 4 bases, J shed 3 bases, and the junction held 5 bases outside the gene matches. CDR3 DNA sequence: TGCGCCAGCAGCCTTCCGGGACTAGAAGAGACCCAGTACTTC. It encodes CASSLPGLEETQYF.

The V and J genes are TRBV6-5 and TRBJ1-2; D might be TRBD1 (6 bases). This CDR3 spans 13 amino acids. The germline CDR1 and CDR2 sequences are MNHEY and SVGAGI. Trimming removed 7 bases from V and 5 bases from J, with 14 bases in between. For the CDR3, the DNA is TGTGCCAGCACTAAACAGGGCGTGTATGGCTACACCTTC. It specifies CASTKQGVYGYTF.

The chain carries TRBV19 and TRBJ2-5; D may be TRBD1 (6 bases). This CDR3 has 13 residues. Germline-derived CDR1 and CDR2 are LNHDA and SQIVND (reference sequence). Between the trimmed V and J ends, which lost 2 bases and 3 bases, there was a span of 7 bases. The CDR3 loop reads CASSINREETQYF. The DNA for the CDR3 is TGTGCCAGTAGTATAAACAGGGAAGAGACCCAGTACTTC.

This sequence joins TRBV30 and TRBJ2-7, with 9 bases that match TRBD2. The germline V gene encodes CDR1 GTSNPN and CDR2 SVGIG (reference sequence). V was pared by 5 bases and J by 2 bases, with 10 bases of the junction left unmatched. The CDR3 extends over 15 amino acids. The CDR3: CAWYKTSGITYEQYF. The DNA for the CDR3 is TGTGCCTGGTATAAGACTAGCGGAATTACCTACGAGCAGTACTTC.

The V call is TRBV7-3, the J call TRBJ2-3, with D perhaps TRBD2 (6 bases). The CDR3 contains 14 residues. CDR1 and CDR2 from the germline V gene are SGHTA and FQGTGA. V gave up 2 bases and J gave up 3 bases, with 9 bases separating them. CDR3 sequence (DNA): TGTGCCAGCAGCTTAGTCGGGAGTACAGATACGCAGTATTTT. This codes for CASSLVGSTDTQYF.

This clone was observed once. The J gene is TRBJ1-2, the V gene TRBV7-8; TRBD1 matches 7 bases. The CDR3 consists of 13 residues. The trim removed 3 bases at V and 4 bases at J, leaving 2 bases unmatched. Germline loops: CDR1 SGHVS, CDR2 FQNEAQ. The DNA of the CDR3 is TGTGCCAGCAGCTTGACAGGGACCTATGGCTACACCTTC. This translates into CASSLTGTYGYTF.

The rearrangement uses TRBV5-1 and TRBJ2-5; TRBD2 agrees at 10 bases. Germline trimming cut 3 bases from V and 1 base from J; bases unmatched to any gene: 6. This CDR3 has 16 residues. Per the germline V gene, CDR1 is SGHRS and CDR2 is YFSETQ. In DNA, the CDR3 is TGCGCCAGCAGCTCCCTACTAGCGGGGACCCAAGAGACCCAGTACTTC. It yields the protein CASSSLLAGTQETQYF. The variable domain in full, completed from reference TRBV5-1 and TRBJ2-5, reads KAGVTQTPRYLIKTRGQQVTLSCSPISGHRSVSWYQQTPGQGLQFLFEYFSETQRNKGNFPGRFSGRQFSNSRSEMNVSTLELGDSALYLCASSSLLAGTQETQYFGPGTRLLVL.

The rearrangement links TRBV7-8 to TRBJ1-6; D is unresolved. The CDR3 has 17 residues. Trimming stripped 1 base from V and 3 bases from J, with 13 bases between. In germline, CDR1 is SGHVS, CDR2 FQNEAQ. The CDR3 region is CASSLDAARVYNSPLHF. The CDR3 bases are TGTGCCAGCAGCTTAGACGCAGCTAGAGTCTATAATTCACCCCTCCACTTT.

This clone has more than one count but fewer than ten. This sequence joins TRBV7-9 and TRBJ1-1, with unresolved D. CDR1 and CDR2 from the germline V gene are SEHNR and FQNEAQ (reference sequence). Trimming shortened V by 1 base and J by 11 bases, and 17 bases separated the two germline ends. This CDR3 has 14 amino acids. The CDR3, as DNA: TGTGCCAGCAGCTTAGGGATACTCACCCGGCGGGCTTTCTTT. Its protein product is CASSLGILTRRAFF. Supplemented by reference TRBV7-9 and TRBJ1-1, the full variable domain reads DTGVSQNPRHKITKRGQNVTFRCDPISEHNRLYWYRQTLGQGPEFLTYFQNEAQLEKSRLLSDRFSAERPKGSFSTLEIQRTEQGDSAMYLCASSLGILTRRAFFGQGTRLTVV.

J is TRBJ1-4 and V is TRBV24-1; 7 bases are shared with TRBD1. CDR3 length: 17 amino acids. Trimming at V came to 3 bases and at J to 3 bases, leaving 9 bases not matched to a gene. CDR1 and CDR2 (germline): KGHDR, SFDVKD. CDR3 nucleotide sequence: TGTGCCACCAGTGATCCCCGAGGCGGACAGGCTAATGAAAAACTGTTTTTT. Translated, it gives CATSDPRGGQANEKLFF.

The chain combines TRBV7-8 with TRBJ1-4; D perhaps matches TRBD1 (5 bases). This CDR3 comprises 13 residues. CDR1 is SGHVS, CDR2 FQNEAQ, per germline. V was shortened by 7 bases and J by 6 bases, with 12 bases between the two germline ends. The DNA for the CDR3 is TGTGCCAGCACCCCCTTCAGGGATGAAAAACTGTTTTTT. It codes for CASTPFRDEKLFF. Combining the CDR3 with reference TRBV7-8 and TRBJ1-4 gives the whole variable domain GAGVSQSPRYKVAKRGQDVALRCDPISGHVSLFWYQQALGQGPEFLTYFQNEAQLDKSGLPSDRFFAERPEGSVSTLKIQRTQQEDSAVYLCASTPFRDEKLFFGSGTQLSVL.

This chain connects TRBV4-3 to TRBJ2-7; perhaps TRBD1 as D (5 bases). V was trimmed by 0 bases and J by 0 bases, leaving 12 bases between them. The germline gives CDR1 LGHNA, CDR2 YSLEER. There are 16 residues in the CDR3. The CDR3 loop is CASSQDRTPSSYEQYF. The CDR3 nucleotides read TGCGCCAGCAGCCAAGACCGGACACCGAGCTCCTACGAGCAGTACTTC.

CDR3 sequence reads: CATLPGTSLNEQFF. The CDR3 DNA follows: TGTGCCACCCTCCCAGGCACTAGCCTCAATGAGCAGTTCTTC. The rearrangement uses TRBV5-4 and TRBJ2-1; D perhaps matches TRBD2 (6 bases). Germline values: CDR1 SGHNT, CDR2 YYREEE (reference sequence). The CDR3 spans 14 residues. V was shortened by 9 bases and J by 6 bases, with 19 bases between the two germline ends. The full variable domain, rest sourced from reference TRBV5-4 and TRBJ2-1, is ETGVTQSPTHLIKTRGQQVTLRCSSQSGHNTVSWYQQALGQGPQFIFQYYREEENGRGNFPPRFSGLQFPNYSSELNVNALELDDSALYLCATLPGTSLNEQFFGPGTRLTVL.

The V call is TRBV2, the J call TRBJ1-4; D is unclear. The germline V and J ends were trimmed by 4 bases and 4 bases, with 7 bases remaining between them. CDR3 length equals 13 residues. The germline CDR1 and CDR2 sequences are SNHLY and FYNNEI. The CDR3 region has the DNA TGTGCCAGCAGTGTGTCGTATAATGAAAAACTGTTTTTT. Its protein is CASSVSYNEKLFF.

This clone showed up just once. The chain is built from TRBV10-3 and TRBJ2-2; D is possibly TRBD1 or TRBD2 (5 bases each). CDR3 size: 15 residues. Germline V gene data show CDR1 as ENHRY and CDR2 as SYGVKD. The germline V and J ends were trimmed by 3 bases and 4 bases, with 12 bases remaining between them. This CDR3 reads CAISDSQGRTGELFF. The CDR3, as DNA: TGTGCCATCAGTGACTCCCAGGGACGCACCGGGGAGCTGTTTTTT.